These 20 T cell receptor beta chains came from one sample sequenced in a study of T-cell memory formation after mild COVID-19 (dated by TCRdb to the early 2020s). The library came from 5' RACE. The sequencing machine was an Illumina NovaSeq 6000. TCRdb reworked the public reads: Q25 trimming with fastp, MiXCR clone assembly, productive beta chains retained. For every CDR3 protein sequence, its rows merge into one entry that carries the most common genes and DNA. The sample table shows more than 300,000 distinct CDR3 sequences, and 13% to 15% are seen once. The top ten hold under 25% of the sample. The sequenced sample consisted of PBMCs or a T cell subset sorted from them (not recorded which). The source of these receptors is a man between 18 and 29 years old who had mild COVID-19 (a few samples of this study predate the infection). The sample titles of this study are shuffled in the database, so cell type and time point are left out; the donor was told from shared clones.

The V call is TRBV6-2 or TRBV6-3, the J call TRBJ2-1; D is possibly TRBD1 or TRBD2 (7 bases each). The CDR3 runs to 15 residues. The germline V gene encodes CDR1 MNHEY and CDR2 SVGEGT. Trimming took off 8 bases at V and 6 bases at J, with 20 bases between the two ends. DNA of the CDR3: TGTGCCAGCCACGGAGGGGGCGGGGGCGGCAATGAGCAGTTCTTC. Its protein is CASHGGGGGGNEQFF.

This clonotype was seen many times. The chain links TRBV6-6 to TRBJ2-7, with 8 bases lining up with TRBD1. The junction had 8 bases not matched to a gene; V was cut back by 7 bases and J by 6 bases. The CDR3 length is 13 residues. Germline V lookup: CDR1 MNHNY, CDR2 SVGAGI (reference sequence). Here the CDR3 reads CASKGQALLEQYF. The DNA of the CDR3 is TGTGCCAGCAAGGGACAGGCCCTCCTCGAGCAGTACTTC.

The CDR3: CASSLVPEKGNTGELFF. CDR3 DNA sequence: TGCGCCAGCAGCTTGGTTCCGGAAAAGGGTAACACCGGGGAGCTGTTTTTT. The chain links TRBV5-1 to TRBJ2-2, with no clear D. V was shortened by 0 bases and J by 2 bases, with 14 bases between the two germline ends. Germline CDR1 SGHRS, CDR2 YFSETQ. The CDR3 has 17 amino acids. Supplemented by reference TRBV5-1 and TRBJ2-2, the full variable domain reads KAGVTQTPRYLIKTRGQQVTLSCSPISGHRSVSWYQQTPGQGLQFLFEYFSETQRNKGNFPGRFSGRQFSNSRSEMNVSTLELGDSALYLCASSLVPEKGNTGELFFGEGSRLTVL.

In its sample, this clonotype was seen many times. The V gene is TRBV10-3, the J gene TRBJ2-7; D might be TRBD1 (6 bases). This CDR3 is built from 12 residues. V was cut by 5 bases and J by 3 bases, with 8 bases left in between. Germline V lookup: CDR1 ENHRY, CDR2 SYGVKD. The CDR3 DNA reads as TGTGCCATCAGTCCGACAGGCTACGAGCAGTACGTC. Its protein product is CAISPTGYEQYV.

This clonotype has a count of ten or more. The chain recombines TRBV4-3 with TRBJ2-6, with D perhaps TRBD1 (6 bases). The V end was cut by 4 bases, the J end by 1 base, with 11 bases between. The CDR3 contains 16 residues. CDR1 and CDR2 (germline): LGHNA, YSLEER. The CDR3 DNA is TGCGCCAGCAGCCTTACCACAGGGTCTGGGGCCAACGTCCTGACTTTC. Translating it yields CASSLTTGSGANVLTF.

This rearrangement joins TRBV5-1 to TRBJ2-5; TRBD2 aligns across 7 bases. The CDR3 spans 14 residues. J gave up 1 base and V 4 bases, and 4 bases lay outside the gene matches. Germline V gene data show CDR1 as SGHRS and CDR2 as YFSETQ. The CDR3 loop is CASSVGLFQETQYF. The CDR3 coding sequence is TGCGCCAGCAGCGTGGGACTATTCCAAGAGACCCAGTACTTC.

The V call is TRBV6-6, the J call TRBJ2-2; 9 nucleotides line up with TRBD1. The CDR3 sequence is 13 residues long. Germline V gene data show CDR1 as MNHNY and CDR2 as SVGAGI (reference sequence). The V segment lost 6 bases and the J segment 7 bases; nucleotides outside the gene matches: 3. In DNA form, the CDR3 reads TGTGCCAGCAGACAGGGGGCGGGCGGGGAGCTGTTTTTT. It translates to CASRQGAGGELFF.

The chain links TRBV20-1 to TRBJ1-2; D is uncertain. V was pared by 2 bases and J by 3 bases, with 4 bases between. CDR1 is DFQATT and CDR2 is SNEGSKA in the germline V gene (reference sequence). CDR3 length equals 11 residues. The CDR3 nucleotides are TGCAGTGCTAGACCCTACTATGGCTACACCTTC. This translates into CSARPYYGYTF.

This clonotype turned up a few times. The chain is built from TRBV12-3 or TRBV12-4 and TRBJ1-4, with D maybe TRBD1 (6 bases). V was trimmed by 6 bases and J by 8 bases, leaving 16 bases between them. The CDR3 spans 14 residues. The CDR3 loop reads CASSSTTGNEKLFF. CDR3 nucleotides: TGTGCCAGCAGCTCTACTACAGGGAACGAAAAACTGTTTTTT.

This clonotype has just a few counts. J is TRBJ2-7 and V is TRBV7-2; possible D gene TRBD2, 6 bases. This CDR3 is 15 amino acids long. Germline CDR1 is SGHTA and CDR2 is FQGNSA. Trimming removed 3 bases from V and 0 bases from J, with 12 bases in between. CDR3 residues: CASSFGSGSSYEQYF. In DNA form, the CDR3 reads TGTGCCAGCAGCTTTGGTAGCGGAAGCTCCTACGAGCAGTACTTC. The entire variable domain, with the rest obtained from reference TRBV7-2 and TRBJ2-7, is as follows: GAGVSQSPSNKVTEKGKDVELRCDPISGHTALYWYRQSLGQGLEFLIYFQGNSAPDKSGLPSDRFSAERTGGSVSTLTIQRTQQEDSAVYLCASSFGSGSSYEQYFGPGTRLTVT.

V gene TRBV27 combines with J gene TRBJ1-1; D gene ambiguous. Germline V CDR1 and CDR2: MNHEY, SMNVEV (reference sequence). V was cut by 2 bases and J by 4 bases, with 11 bases left in between. This CDR3 region has 14 residues. The CDR3 coding sequence is TGTGCCAGCAGTTTAGAAGGGCTGGCCACTGAAGCTTTCTTT. This encodes CASSLEGLATEAFF.

This clonotype was counted between two and nine times. The J gene is TRBJ2-2, the V gene TRBV4-1, with a weak D call TRBD2 (6 bases). CDR1 and CDR2 from the germline V gene are MGHRA and YSYEKL. There are 15 residues in the CDR3. Between the trimmed V and J ends, which lost 3 bases and 6 bases, there was a span of 14 bases. CDR3 bases: TGCGCCAGCAGCCATCTAAAGCCGGGGGCCGGGGAGCTGTTTTTT. Protein product: CASSHLKPGAGELFF.

This chain uses TRBV29-1 with TRBJ2-2; D is perhaps TRBD2 (5 bases). Germline values: CDR1 SQVTM, CDR2 ANQGSEA. The CDR3 is 13 amino acids. Trimming took 8 bases from V and 0 from J, leaving 10 bases between them. The CDR3 here is CSSMDSNTGELFF. For the CDR3, the DNA is TGCAGCTCCATGGACTCGAACACCGGGGAGCTGTTTTTT.

The J gene is TRBJ2-7, the V gene TRBV6-2 or TRBV6-3, with 12 nucleotides matching TRBD2. V lost 6 bases and J lost 3; bases outside the gene matches: 12. Germline V CDR1 and CDR2: MNHEY, SVGEGT. The CDR3 spans 17 residues. The CDR3 nucleotides read TGTGCCAGCAGCTCGCCCAGGACTAGCGGGAATATCTACGAGCAGTACTTC. Its protein product is CASSSPRTSGNIYEQYF.

The table lists this clonotype with many counts. The V call is TRBV27, the J call TRBJ2-1; 16 bases agree with TRBD2. The J segment lost 8 bases and the V segment lost 7 bases, leaving 8 bases of the junction unmatched. CDR3 length: 16 amino acids. Germline V gene sequence: CDR1 MNHEY, CDR2 SMNVEV (reference sequence). CDR3 coding DNA: TGTGCCAGCACCCCGGGACTAGCGGGGGGGCGCGATGAGCAGTTCTTC. Its translation is CASTPGLAGGRDEQFF.

This clonotype was counted ten times or more. The J gene is TRBJ2-2, the V gene TRBV25-1; D is perhaps TRBD1 (6 bases). Germline V gives CDR1 MGHDK, CDR2 SYGVNS. The CDR3 sequence is 16 residues long. The ends were cut back, 0 bases at V and 3 bases at J, with 11 bases in the middle. The CDR3 region is CASSEYSRGDTGELFF. The CDR3 coding sequence is TGTGCCAGCAGTGAATATTCCAGGGGAGACACCGGGGAGCTGTTTTTT. The entire variable domain, with the rest obtained from reference TRBV25-1 and TRBJ2-2, is as follows: EADIYQTPRYLVIGTGKKITLECSQTMGHDKMYWYQQDPGMELHLIHYSYGVNSTEKGDLSSESTVSRIRTEHFPLTLESARPSHTSQYLCASSEYSRGDTGELFFGEGSRLTVL.

Comment on this clonotype: A much larger clone is a single base away; this may be a read error. This chain joins TRBV27 and TRBJ2-2; D gene uncertain. Germline V CDR1 and CDR2: MNHEY, SMNVEV (reference sequence). The CDR3 runs to 13 residues. Deletions cut 1 base from V and 5 bases from J, with 5 bases between. CDR3 nucleotides: TGTGCCAGCAGTTTATGGGAAACCGGGGAGCTGTTTTTT. Its protein product is CASSLWETGELFF.

The chain is built from TRBV27 and TRBJ1-1, with D possibly matching TRBD1 (5 bases). The V end was cut by 3 bases, the J end by 1 base, with 9 bases between. The CDR3 contains 14 residues. Germline V gene data show CDR1 as MNHEY and CDR2 as SMNVEV (reference sequence). The CDR3 reads CASSFRDGNTEAFF. The CDR3 bases are TGTGCCAGCAGTTTCCGGGACGGGAACACTGAAGCTTTCTTT.

This clonotype was seen a single time. The CDR3 loop is CASRYQGANTGELFF. The CDR3 nucleotides read TGCGCCAGCAGATACCAGGGGGCGAACACCGGGGAGCTGTTTTTT. The rearrangement joins TRBV5-1 to TRBJ2-2; 7 nucleotides line up with TRBD1. The germline V gene encodes CDR1 SGHRS and CDR2 YFSETQ. V lost 5 bases to trimming and J lost 0 bases; unmatched junction nucleotides: 4. The CDR3 has 15 residues. The full variable domain, completed using reference TRBV5-1 and TRBJ2-2, is KAGVTQTPRYLIKTRGQQVTLSCSPISGHRSVSWYQQTPGQGLQFLFEYFSETQRNKGNFPGRFSGRQFSNSRSEMNVSTLELGDSALYLCASRYQGANTGELFFGEGSRLTVL.

This chain joins TRBV7-6 and TRBJ1-2; the D gene is possibly TRBD1 (5 bases). Deletions cut 5 bases from V and 8 bases from J, with 18 bases between. Germline V gene data show CDR1 as SGHVS and CDR2 as FNYEAQ. This CDR3 has 14 residues. The DNA for the CDR3 is TGTGCCAGCAGCCGCCTTTCGTCGGGGGTGGGCTACACCTTC. Translation: CASSRLSSGVGYTF.